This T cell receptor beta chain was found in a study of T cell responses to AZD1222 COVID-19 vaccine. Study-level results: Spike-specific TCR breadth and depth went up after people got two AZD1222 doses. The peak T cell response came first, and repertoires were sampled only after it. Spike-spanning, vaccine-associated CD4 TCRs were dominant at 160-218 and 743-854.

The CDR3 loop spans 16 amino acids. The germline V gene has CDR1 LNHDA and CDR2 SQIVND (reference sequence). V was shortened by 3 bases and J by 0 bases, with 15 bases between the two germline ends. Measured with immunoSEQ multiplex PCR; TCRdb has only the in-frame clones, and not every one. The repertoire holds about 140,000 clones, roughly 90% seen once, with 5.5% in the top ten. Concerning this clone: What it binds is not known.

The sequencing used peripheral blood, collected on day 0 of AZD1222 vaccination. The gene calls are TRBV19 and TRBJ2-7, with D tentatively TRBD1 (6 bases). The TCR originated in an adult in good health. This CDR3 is CASSIRIGQRSYEQYF. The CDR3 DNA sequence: TGTGCCAGTAGTATCAGGATTGGACAGCGCTCCTACGAGCAGTACTTC.